This T cell receptor beta chain was documented in a study of CD8 T cells in Susac syndrome (dated by TCRdb to the late 2010s). For the study in its entirety: Whether CD8+ T cell activation and differentiation in Susac syndrome was antigen driven was tested using repertoire sequencing.

Peripheral blood CD8+ and CD4+ T cells from healthy donors, Susac syndrome patients and multiple sclerosis patients were profiled using high-throughput TCR beta sequencing. The multiple sclerosis controls were treatment-naive patients who had stable or active relapsing-remitting disease and met the revised McDonald criteria. Bulk CD8+ and CD4+ T cells were purified magnetically by negative isolation, whereas CD8+ TEMRA cells were enriched by FACS. Blood was drawn into EDTA tubes, processed within 24 hours, and PBMCs were isolated by density gradient centrifugation. PBMCs intended for TCR sequencing were cryopreserved in liquid nitrogen and thawed later in a water bath at 37 degrees C. The sorted or isolated CD4+, CD8+ and CD8+ TEMRA cells reached a purity of at least 90%. A remark on this clonotype: The antigen it binds to is not known. No per-base quality is available; no much larger clone lies one base away.

RNA was extracted using the RNeasy kit, and roughly 0.5 to 1 ug of the RNA was reverse transcribed with random hexamers. TCR beta CDR3 regions were amplified with the immunoSEQ multiplex PCR assay covering 54 Vbeta and 13 Jbeta segments. To correct PCR amplification bias, a synthetic template baseline was used for both primer optimization and computational correction. The original methods were these. Reads were assigned to V, D and J genes according to IMGT and analyzed in immunoSEQ Analyzer, with only productive sequences retained. Clonality was calculated as one minus the Shannon entropy normalized by log2 of the number of productive unique sequences. Public and private clones were assessed among the 100 most prevalent clones of each patient and control. Susac-specific clones were defined as absent from healthy and MS cohorts, over a thousand published viral clones and other ImmuneACCESS disease sequences. TCRdb cleaned the public reads at Q25 with fastp, built clones with MiXCR and kept in-frame beta chains. Every entry covers one CDR3 protein and lists the most common genes and DNA from its rows. TCRdb's processing, not the authors', yielded these V and J calls. Present in this sample are around 150,000 distinct CDR3 sequences, 94% of which were seen just once. About 0.1% of the sample lies in the top ten.

Overall study results and their limits: The number of individuals in the TCR sequencing and HLA analysis was recognized as being relatively small.

The CDR3 goes from the cysteine to the phenylalanine over 12 residues. Just the 36-base CDR3 DNA is kept, in frame starting at base 1. V gives up 7 bases and J gives up 2 bases, and the segment between their germline ends measures 11 bases. CDR1 and CDR2, per the germline V gene, are SQVTM and ANQGSEA. The receptor chain draws on TRBV29-1 and TRBJ2-5, with no D gene named confidently. This TCR was recovered from a human donor with multiple sclerosis. Sequenced: CD4+ T cells from PBMCs. The encoded CDR3 is CSGLDGQETQYF. DNA sequence: TGCAGCGGCCTGGACGGGCAAGAGACCCAGTACTTC. Full variable domain (CDR3 extended with the reference TRBV29-1 and TRBJ2-5 proteins): SAVISQKPSRDICQRGTSLTIQCQVDSQVTMMFWYRQQPGQSLTLIATANQGSEATYESGFVIDKFPISRPNLTFSTLTVSNMSPEDSSIYLCSGLDGQETQYFGPGTRLLVL.